These T cell receptor beta chains were read from a single sample in a study of cytomegalovirus exposure and HLA in healthy donors. TCRdb's table, derived via immunoSEQ multiplex PCR, lists solely in-frame clones and lacks some. The specimen's table records 190,000 or so clones. Sequencing was performed on PBMCs. The receptors were sampled from a boy younger than 18 in good health and CMV-seronegative. The CDR3 runs from the conserved cysteine through the conserved F or W. D genes are given only for firm matches.

>TRBJ1-1|TRBV4-2|.
CASSQVYENTEAFF
TGTGCCAGCAGCCAAGTCTATGAAAACACTGAAGCTTTCTTT
>TRBJ2-3|TRBV7-7|TRBD1
CASSQHYRGQQYF
TGTGCTAGCAGTCAACACTACAGGGGACAGCAGTATTTT
>TRBJ1-5|TRBV6-1|TRBD1
CATRGQGPNQPQHF
TGTGCCACCCGAGGACAGGGCCCTAATCAGCCCCAGCATTTT
>TRBJ2-5|TRBV27|.
CASGFPPQETQYF
TGTGCCAGCGGCTTTCCCCCGCAAGAGACCCAGTACTTC
>TRBJ2-3|TRBV4-3|TRBD2
CASSPQLSLAGAFSTDTQYF
TGCGCCAGCAGCCCCCAATTGAGCCTAGCGGGGGCTTTTAGCACAGATACGCAGTATTTT
>TRBJ2-1|TRBV5-6|.
CASSLTAWNEQFF
TGTGCCAGCAGCTTAACAGCCTGGAATGAGCAGTTCTTC
>TRBJ1-3|TRBV9|TRBD1
CASSPTAGTAGNTIYF
TGTGCCAGCAGCCCTACGGCCGGGACAGCTGGAAACACCATATATTTT
>TRBJ1-5|TRBV2|.
CASTKEGGSNQPQHF
TGTGCCAGCACTAAGGAGGGTGGGAGCAATCAGCCCCAGCATTTT
>TRBJ2-2|TRBV4-1|.
CASSQPPESGGELFF
TGCGCCAGCAGCCAACCCCCGGAGAGTGGCGGGGAGCTGTTTTTT
>TRBJ2-1|TRBV21-1|.
CASKEGGPNEQFF
TGTGCCTCGAAGGAGGGGGGGCCCAATGAGCAGTTCTTC
>TRBJ1-2|TRBV27|.
CASSLHGSFYGYTF
TGTGCCAGCAGTTTACACGGGTCCTTCTATGGCTACACCTTC
>TRBJ1-1|TRBV20-1|.
CRSVGGTEAFF
TGCAGATCGGTCGGGGGGACTGAAGCTTTCTTT
>TRBJ2-5|TRBV6-8|TRBD2
CASSLPPRGGGETQYF
TGTGCCAGCAGCCTCCCCCCGCGGGGGGGTGGAGAGACCCAGTACTTC
>TRBJ2-2|TRBV7-8|.
CASSLARIANTGELFF
TGTGCCAGCAGCTTAGCGCGGATCGCTAACACCGGGGAGCTGTTTTTT
>TRBJ1-4|TRBV5-1|.
CASSVEQGFKAGEKLFF
TGCGCCAGCAGCGTAGAACAGGGTTTTAAGGCAGGAGAAAAACTGTTTTTT
>TRBJ1-2|TRBV18|TRBD1
CASSPATGDYGYTF
TGTGCCAGCTCACCGGCGACAGGGGACTATGGCTACACCTTC
>TRBJ1-3|TRBV4-1|.
CASSQVRGAYTIYF
TGCGCCAGCAGCCAAGTTCGGGGTGCGTACACCATATATTTT
>TRBJ1-1|TRBV6-5|.
CASIPTGNTEAFF
TGTGCCAGCATCCCGACAGGGAACACTGAAGCTTTCTTT
>TRBJ1-1|TRBV4-2|.
CASSQDRRGDTEAFF
TGTGCCAGCAGCCAAGATCGCCGGGGTGACACTGAAGCTTTCTTT
>TRBJ1-1|TRBV28|.
CASSPRDHRVPVEAFF
TGTGCCAGCAGTCCCCGGGATCACAGAGTACCCGTTGAAGCTTTCTTT
>TRBJ2-3|TRBV5-1|.
CASSLDSLTDTQYF
TGCGCCAGCAGCTTGGATTCTTTGACAGATACGCAGTATTTT
>TRBJ2-7|TRBV5-5|TRBD1
CASSLFTGAFAYEQYF
TGTGCCAGCAGCTTGTTCACAGGGGCGTTCGCCTACGAGCAGTACTTC
>TRBJ2-2|TRBV30|TRBD1
CAWTVTGYTGELFF
TGTGCCTGGACGGTGACAGGGTACACCGGGGAGCTGTTTTTT
>TRBJ1-1|TRBV27|.
CASSWAVNTEAFF
TGTGCCAGCAGTTGGGCAGTGAACACTGAAGCTTTCTTT
>TRBJ1-6|TRBV6-5|TRBD1
CASSSDRDKNSPLHF
TGTGCCAGCAGTTCCGACAGGGACAAAAATTCACCCCTCCACTTT
>TRBJ1-5|TRBV6-1|.
CASSESGRGFPQHF
TGTGCCAGCAGTGAATCCGGTAGGGGATTTCCCCAGCATTTT
>TRBJ1-1|TRBV19|TRBD1
CASTWGQGETEAFF
TGTGCCAGTACCTGGGGACAGGGGGAAACTGAAGCTTTCTTT
>TRBJ2-2|TRBV30|TRBD1
CACTEQGTGPGELFF
TGTGCCTGCACCGAACAAGGGACAGGGCCCGGGGAGCTGTTTTTT
>TRBJ2-3|TRBV5-4|TRBD1
CASSFRGQTTDTQYF
TGTGCCAGCAGCTTCAGGGGACAGACAACAGATACGCAGTATTTT